Each of the 17 T cell receptor beta chains below was sequenced from the same sample in a study of T cell repertoires in cytomegalovirus infection. TCRdb processed the reads anew with MiXCR; each CDR3 protein has one entry. This table has roughly 990,000 distinct CDR3 sequences, approximately 30% appearing once. No antigens are known for them. Material: cultured CD8+ T cells from PBMCs, obtained from culture after CMV antigen stimulation. These receptors were taken from a human donor in good health (CMV status not recorded). Some clones in this sample may be carry-over from other donors' samples.

This clonotype was recorded many times. The rearrangement uses TRBV7-8 and TRBJ2-5; 14 positions agree with TRBD2. V lost 1 base to trimming and J lost 0 bases; unmatched junction nucleotides: 4. Germline CDR1 is SGHVS and CDR2 is FQNEAQ. The CDR3 covers 18 residues. The CDR3 loop reads CASSLDRLAGGHQETQYF. The CDR3 DNA follows: TGTGCCAGCAGCTTAGATCGACTAGCGGGGGGGCACCAAGAGACCCAGTACTTC.

There are a few counts of this clonotype. This chain uses TRBV19 with TRBJ2-7, with TRBD1 identical over 7 bases. CDR1 and CDR2 from the germline V gene are LNHDA and SQIVND (reference sequence). Trimming removed 7 bases from V and 0 bases from J; junction bases left unmatched: 3. This CDR3 is built from 13 residues. As DNA, the CDR3 is TGTGCCAGTATGGGACAGTCCTCCTACGAGCAGTACTTC. Residues: CASMGQSSYEQYF.

The chain has TRBV11-2 and TRBJ2-1; D may be TRBD1 (5 bases). The germline CDR1 and CDR2 sequences are SGHAT and FQNNGV. CDR3 size: 15 residues. Trimming shortened V by 4 bases and J by 1 base, and 11 bases separated the two germline ends. CDR3 loop: CASSSLQGSYNEQFF. The CDR3 DNA sequence: TGTGCCAGCAGCTCTTTGCAGGGATCCTACAATGAGCAGTTCTTC.

This clonotype turned up a few times. The chain couples TRBV7-3 to TRBJ2-6, with TRBD2 as a possible D gene (5 bases). V lost 6 bases, J lost 0 bases, and 9 bases lay in between. Germline V gene sequence: CDR1 SGHTA, CDR2 FQGTGA. The CDR3 length is 15 residues. The CDR3 is CASSTRDSGANVLTF. The DNA for the CDR3 is TGTGCCAGCAGTACTAGAGACTCTGGGGCCAACGTCCTGACTTTC.

The V call is TRBV4-3, the J call TRBJ1-2; 10 nucleotides match TRBD1. This CDR3 has 15 residues. Germline loops: CDR1 LGHNA, CDR2 YSLEER. V shed 0 bases, J shed 8 bases, and the junction held 6 bases outside the gene matches. The CDR3 loop reads CASSQDRDRGRGYTF. Written as DNA, the CDR3 is TGCGCCAGCAGCCAAGACCGGGACAGGGGTCGAGGCTACACCTTC.

Of note for this clonotype: A much larger clone sits a single nucleotide away, making a read error possible. This rearrangement joins TRBV7-3 to TRBJ2-1; 9 nucleotides line up with TRBD2. Germline trimming cut 2 bases from V and 3 bases from J; bases unmatched to any gene: 2. The CDR3 covers 15 residues. Germline V CDR1 and CDR2: SGHTA, FQGTGA. CDR3 sequence (DNA): TGTGCCAGCAGCTTACCTAGCGGGGTCTACAATGAGCAGTTCTTC. Encoded protein: CASSLPSGVYNEQFF.

The CDR3 region is CATSRPSIHGMGANVLTF. The CDR3 coding sequence is TGTGCCACCAGCAGACCTTCAATCCACGGAATGGGGGCCAACGTCCTGACTTTC. J is TRBJ2-6 and V is TRBV15; the D is unclear. The length of the CDR3 is 18 residues. V was cut by 2 bases and J by 4 bases, with 18 bases left in between. The germline gives CDR1 LNHNV, CDR2 YYDKDF (reference sequence).

The sample holds a few counts of this clonotype. The rearrangement uses TRBV5-6 and TRBJ2-7, with D tentatively TRBD1 or TRBD2 (5 bases each). This CDR3 is built from 13 residues. V lost 4 bases and J 6 bases, leaving 14 bases between the germline ends. The germline V gene has CDR1 SGHDT and CDR2 YYEEEE. CDR3 in amino acids: CASSQGVLSEQYV. CDR3 bases: TGTGCCAGCAGCCAGGGAGTGCTAAGCGAGCAGTACGTC.

The chain uses TRBV19 and TRBJ2-3; tentatively, D is TRBD1 (5 bases). Germline V gives CDR1 LNHDA, CDR2 SQIVND (reference sequence). Trimming shortened V by 5 bases and J by 3 bases, and 18 bases separated the two germline ends. This CDR3 comprises 16 residues. Here the CDR3 reads CASSPVAGKGTDTQYF. Written as DNA, the CDR3 is TGTGCCAGTAGTCCGGTAGCAGGGAAAGGTACAGATACGCAGTATTTT.

This rearrangement joins TRBV6-5 to TRBJ1-2; D may be TRBD1 (5 bases). Trimming shortened V by 5 bases and J by 4 bases, and 17 bases separated the two germline ends. The length of the CDR3 is 15 residues. The V gene's germline CDR1 is MNHEY and CDR2 SVGAGI. The CDR3 sequence: CASSTLGTGSYGYTF. The CDR3 nucleotides read TGTGCCAGCAGTACCCTAGGGACGGGGAGCTATGGCTACACCTTC.

This clonotype has just a few counts. The chain combines TRBV12-3 or TRBV12-4 with TRBJ2-1; D assignment may be TRBD1 or TRBD2 (7 bases each). The V end was cut by 8 bases, the J end by 5 bases, with 16 bases between. The CDR3 covers 14 residues. As DNA, the CDR3 is TGTGCCAGCTTGGTCCAGGGGGGGAACAATGAGCAGTTCTTC. Translation gives CASLVQGGNNEQFF.

The sample holds a few counts of this clonotype. V is TRBV11-2 and J is TRBJ2-1, with 11 bases identical to TRBD2. V was pared by 5 bases and J by 3 bases, with 9 bases of the junction left unmatched. Germline V lookup: CDR1 SGHAT, CDR2 FQNNGV. The CDR3 runs to 17 residues. In DNA form, the CDR3 reads TGTGCCAGCAGCCCGGGACTAGCGGTTACTTACTACAATGAGCAGTTCTTC. Translation: CASSPGLAVTYYNEQFF.

On this clonotype itself: A read error may account for a junction end that differs from germline. The rearrangement links TRBV12-3 or TRBV12-4 to TRBJ1-1; D not resolved. This CDR3 has 13 residues. CDR3 amino acids: CANSQSPNTEAFF. The CDR3 DNA reads as TGTGCCAACAGTCAGAGTCCGAACACTGAAGCTTTCTTT.

V is TRBV29-1 and J is TRBJ2-2; D not resolved. Trimming pared 6 bases from V and 4 bases from J, leaving 12 bases between. The CDR3 has 13 residues. The germline CDR1 and CDR2 sequences are SQVTM and ANQGSEA. The CDR3: CSVRYSSTGELFF. The DNA for the CDR3 is TGCAGCGTGCGCTACTCGAGCACCGGGGAGCTGTTTTTT.

The V call is TRBV2, the J call TRBJ2-1; 11 bases line up with TRBD2. Germline V lookup: CDR1 SNHLY, CDR2 FYNNEI. Trimming took 4 bases from V and 7 from J; bases not matched to a gene: 9. CDR3 length: 16 residues. The CDR3 loop reads CASSGPTSGGLNEQFF. The CDR3 bases are TGTGCCAGCAGTGGGCCCACTAGCGGGGGACTAAATGAGCAGTTCTTC.

This clonotype was recorded at least ten times. This rearrangement joins TRBV7-2 to TRBJ2-3; TRBD1 or TRBD2 may be the D gene (5 bases each). Germline-derived CDR1 and CDR2 are SGHTA and FQGNSA. V was clipped by 5 bases and J by 12 bases, with 12 bases between them. The CDR3 sequence is 11 residues long. CDR3 amino acids: CASSAGDHQYF. Here the CDR3 DNA reads TGTGCCAGCAGCGCCGGGGACCACCAGTATTTT.

The J gene is TRBJ2-1, the V gene TRBV7-9; 7 nucleotides agree with TRBD1. The germline gives CDR1 SEHNR, CDR2 FQNEAQ (reference sequence). The CDR3 runs 15 residues. With 5 bases clipped from V and 5 bases from J, the junction kept 9 bases outside the gene matches. CDR3 region: CASSIIGTVHNEQFF. As DNA, the CDR3 is TGTGCCAGCAGCATTATCGGGACAGTGCACAATGAGCAGTTCTTC.